This T cell receptor beta chain was identified during a study of blood T cell repertoires in COVID-19. The CDR3 extends over 15 amino acids. V lost 3 bases and J lost 3; bases outside the gene matches: 1. The germline gives CDR1 SGHDT, CDR2 YYEEEE. Sequencing was performed with immunoSEQ multiplex PCR; in TCRdb, only in-frame clones are kept and a portion is missing. The sample yields approximately 110,000 clones, about 80% seen once. Sequences were obtained from peripheral blood. This clonotype was sampled from a woman aged 40 to 50 with acute or convalescent COVID-19. V and J are TRBV5-6 and TRBJ2-2; 11 bases map to TRBD2. CDR3 bases: TGTGCCAGCAGCTCACTAGCGGGGGACACCGGGGAGCTGTTTTTT. Amino acids: CASSSLAGDTGELFF.